Listed below are T cell receptor beta chains from one sample, sequenced in a study of blood T cell repertoires in COVID-19. Profiling relied on immunoSEQ multiplex PCR, and the TCRdb table lists in-frame clones only, not all of them. The table lists about 220,000 clones, 83% of them singletons, with roughly 4.8% in the top ten. Sequenced material: PBMCs or T cells enriched from blood (not recorded which). All receptors come from a woman aged 45-65 years who had been exposed to COVID-19. Both conserved end residues are trimmed from each CDR3. Fields, in order: D gene, V gene, CDR3 protein. D genes are given only for firm matches.

TRBD1	TRBV6-5	ASRWESGGQPQH
-	TRBV18	ASSRETGGYT
-	TRBV5-6	ASSLNTGMRLYEQY
-	TRBV3-1/TRBV3-2	ASSQVGGANSPLH
-	TRBV30	AWTGQGGVGNTIY
-	TRBV11-3	ASSTPQGGSHNEQF
-	TRBV18	ARVLTEGENSPLH
-	TRBV2	ASSARGIDTEAF
-	TRBV7-2	ASSLGQILTDTQY
-	TRBV14	ASSQGWEPQY
-	TRBV6-2/TRBV6-3	ASSSTYEQY
TRBD2	TRBV2	ASTLLGTSGNEQF
-	TRBV2	ASSELGGVGNSPLH
TRBD2	TRBV3-1/TRBV3-2	ASTSGTSGGPQETQY
-	TRBV27	ASSLAGNQPQH
-	TRBV2	ASSETGPQPQH
-	TRBV4-3	ASSQTTEETQY
-	TRBV10-3	AISQEENSPLH
TRBD2	TRBV2	ASSPTSGGAGTDTQY
-	TRBV27	ASSSKGVYGYT
-	TRBV11-2	ASSLAPDRRAF
TRBD1	TRBV2	ASRVGGLSNQPQH
TRBD2	TRBV28	ASSGRTSGGDEQF
-	TRBV19	ASSIDAGPYNEQF
TRBD1	TRBV28	ASSLSQSRGRRRGYT
TRBD1	TRBV7-2	ASSWTGGDTEAF
-	TRBV5-8	ASSLFRGSEAF
TRBD2	TRBV9	ASQRDLEETQY
TRBD1	TRBV7-2	ASSSLAGTGTYEQY
-	TRBV3-1/TRBV3-2	ASSQEGGGYT
TRBD2	TRBV5-1	ASSPGLAGEETDTQY
TRBD2	TRBV9	ASSVSGGAPYEQY
-	TRBV28	ASSLYPPGVGNYGYT
-	TRBV6-1	ASSESRAFSYNSPLH
-	TRBV2	ASSEKGLEGYT
-	TRBV5-4	ASSPQEFYTEAF
TRBD1	TRBV28	ASSPRTGPLGNQPQH
TRBD1	TRBV12-3/TRBV12-4	ASRRTGATEAF
TRBD1	TRBV2	ASRRDSSNSPLH
TRBD1	TRBV4-3	ASSRTGGSMAF
-	TRBV5-8	ASSLRENTGELF
TRBD2	TRBV4-1	ASSQLAGGEEQY
-	TRBV29-1	SVGAGVDEQY
TRBD1	TRBV7-2	ASSSTGSGAF
TRBD2	TRBV5-1	ASSLGAGLDTQY
-	TRBV3-1/TRBV3-2	ASSQDQGRGAF
-	TRBV12-3/TRBV12-4	ASSSPNSAAQY
-	TRBV7-9	ASSSWGGNEKLF
TRBD1	TRBV27	ASSLGFRGSREQY
TRBD1	TRBV15	ATSKGQGVTRLETQY
TRBD1	TRBV18	ASSPKTGAEYEQY
TRBD1	TRBV6-2/TRBV6-3	ASGQPGAGGEFGAF
TRBD1	TRBV7-2	ASSPSGQGTYGYT
-	TRBV6-1	ASSETVKITQY
TRBD1	TRBV5-1	ASSLSGTAREKLF
-	TRBV11-2	ASSFRKTEAF
-	TRBV10-3	AISEGRAEGYT
-	TRBV11-2	ASSPQQGPNTEAF